The rows below give T cell receptor beta chains drawn from one sample of a study of T cell repertoires in cytomegalovirus infection. These receptors are not linked to any known antigen. TCRdb used MiXCR to reprocess the reads, holding one entry per CDR3 protein. The sample comprises about 830,000 distinct CDR3 sequences, over 25% of which are singletons, and about an eighth rests with the top ten. The specimen comprised cultured CD8+ T cells from PBMCs, sampled from culture after CMV antigen stimulation. The source of these receptors is a human donor in good health (CMV status not recorded). Some clones in this sample may be carry-over from other donors' samples. Each CDR3 is given with its conserved first and last residue. Fields, in order: V gene, D gene, clone size, J gene, CDR3 protein, CDR3 DNA. The D gene is left open where the match is weak. Clone size, where shown, is once, few, many, or a class for clones that have expanded.

TRBV7-2	TRBD2	many	TRBJ2-7	CASSLTGLAGGRYEQYF	TGTGCCAGCAGCTTAACGGGACTAGCGGGGGGGCGGTACGAGCAGTACTTC
TRBV9	NA	NA	TRBJ2-3	CASSARLGGGVDTQYF	TGTGCCAGCAGCGCCCGCTTGGGGGGGGGCGTAGATACGCAGTATTTT
TRBV6-2/TRBV6-3	NA	few	TRBJ2-1	CASSYVRRLDEQFF	TGTGCCAGCAGTTACGTTCGTAGACTTGATGAGCAGTTCTTC
TRBV27	NA	few	TRBJ2-3	CASSLGPGAQYF	TGTGCCAGCAGTTTAGGTCCGGGAGCGCAGTATTTT
TRBV7-6	NA	few	TRBJ1-6	CASSPGTSSWGNSPLHF	TGTGCCAGCAGCCCTGGGACTTCGTCGTGGGGGAATTCACCCCTCCACTTT
TRBV7-6	NA	NA	TRBJ1-1	CASSLAGQGAFF	TGTGCCAGCAGCCTGGCGGGCCAGGGAGCTTTCTTT
TRBV27	NA	NA	TRBJ1-5	CASSGGLNQPQHF	TGTGCCAGCAGCGGGGGGCTCAATCAGCCCCAGCATTTT
TRBV28	NA	NA	TRBJ1-3	CASSFLDRMSSGNTIYF	TGTGCCAGCAGTTTCCTGGACAGAATGAGCTCTGGAAACACCATATATTTT
TRBV7-9	TRBD1	NA	TRBJ2-1	CASSLARGPAEQFF	TGTGCCAGCAGCTTAGCGAGGGGGCCGGCTGAGCAGTTCTTC
TRBV29-1	TRBD1	NA	TRBJ1-2	CSVPAGQTNYGYTF	TGCAGCGTACCAGCGGGACAGACTAACTATGGCTACACCTTC
TRBV7-3	TRBD2	many	TRBJ2-1	CASSLRASGIYNEQFF	TGTGCCAGCAGCTTACGAGCTAGCGGGATTTACAATGAGCAGTTCTTC
TRBV5-6	TRBD1	NA	TRBJ2-1	CASSLGTGACNEQFF	TGTGCCAGCAGCCTCGGGACAGGGGCCTGCAATGAGCAGTTCTTC
TRBV27	NA	NA	TRBJ1-6	CASSFFSAGSPLHF	TGTGCCAGCAGTTTTTTTTCCGCAGGGTCACCCCTCCACTTT
TRBV6-6	TRBD1	once	TRBJ2-2	CASRQQGVTGELFF	TGTGCCAGCAGACAACAGGGGGTAACCGGGGAGCTGTTTTTT
TRBV7-6	TRBD2	few	TRBJ2-3	CASSLAWTSGATDTQYF	TGTGCCAGCAGCCTCGCTTGGACTAGCGGGGCGACAGATACGCAGTATTTT
TRBV4-1	TRBD1	NA	TRBJ2-2	CASSQEKGAGRQGRPTGELFF	TGTGCCAGCAGCCAAGAAAAGGGGGCGGGCCGGCAGGGCCGACCCACCGGGGAGCTGTTTTTT
TRBV7-6	NA	few	TRBJ1-6	CASSWEGSYNSPLHF	TGTGCCAGCAGCTGGGAGGGTTCCTATAATTCACCCCTCCACTTT
TRBV20-1	TRBD2	once	TRBJ2-7	CSAPGGLAGGGYEQYF	TGCAGTGCCCCAGGGGGACTAGCGGGGGGCGGGTACGAGCAGTACTTC
TRBV9	TRBD2	NA	TRBJ2-1	CASSVAAGGAYNEQFF	TGTGCCAGCAGCGTAGCGGCGGGGGGGGCGTACAATGAGCAGTTCTTC